Listed here are 21 T cell receptor beta chains from one sample, sequenced in a study of PD-1 blockade in classical Hodgkin lymphoma. Measured with immunoSEQ multiplex PCR; TCRdb has only the in-frame clones, and not every one. The top ten hold approximately 15% of the sample, which has some 96,000 clones, roughly four fifths seen once. Relapse was seen in all patients after autologous stem cell transplantation, and brentuximab vedotin exposure was variable. Sequencing used peripheral blood mononuclear cells (PBMCs), obtained before the second cycle of nivolumab. The receptors shown here come from a human donor with classical Hodgkin lymphoma.

The V call is TRBV5-5, the J call TRBJ1-1; D not certain. The CDR3 spans 13 residues. V gave up 0 bases and J gave up 10 bases, with 13 bases separating them. The V gene's germline CDR1 is SGHKS and CDR2 YYEKEE (reference sequence). The CDR3 sequence: CASSLGRAGGAFF. In DNA, the CDR3 is TGTGCCAGCAGCTTGGGCCGGGCTGGAGGAGCTTTCTTT.

This chain links TRBV14 with TRBJ2-2, with no clear D. In germline, CDR1 is SGHDN, CDR2 FVKESK. Trimming cost V 4 bases and J 8 bases, with 11 bases left between them. CDR3 length equals 13 residues. This CDR3 reads CASSLLWGGELFF. The CDR3 DNA is TGTGCCAGCAGCCTCCTGTGGGGAGGGGAGCTGTTTTTT. Based on the CDR3 plus reference TRBV14 and TRBJ2-2, the full variable domain is EAGVTQFPSHSVIEKGQTVTLRCDPISGHDNLYWYRRVMGKEIKFLLHFVKESKQDESGMPNNRFLAERTGGTYSTLKVQPAELEDSGVYFCASSLLWGGELFFGEGSRLTVL.

V usage is TRBV5-1 and J usage is TRBJ2-5; weak D call: TRBD2 (6 bases). The germline V gene has CDR1 SGHRS and CDR2 YFSETQ. CDR3 length: 15 residues. Trimming removed 0 bases at V and 5 bases at J, with 14 bases between. CDR3 sequence (DNA): TGCGCCAGCAGCTTGGTGACGGGAGAGGAGGAGACCCAGTACTTC. It codes for CASSLVTGEEETQYF.

The rearrangement joins TRBV5-1 to TRBJ2-1; TRBD2 agrees at 7 bases. Germline values: CDR1 SGHRS, CDR2 YFSETQ. Germline trimming cut 4 bases from V and 0 bases from J; bases unmatched to any gene: 7. This CDR3 region has 16 residues. CDR3 region: CASSGTSALSYNEQFF. The CDR3 DNA reads TGCGCCAGCAGCGGAACTAGCGCCCTCTCCTACAATGAGCAGTTCTTC.

In this sample, this clone turned up a few times. The V and J genes are TRBV13 and TRBJ2-5, with D unresolved. Trimming took 0 bases from V and 2 from J, leaving 4 bases between them. The CDR3 is 13 residues long. Germline V gene lookup returns CDR1 PRHDT and CDR2 FYEKMQ (reference sequence). CDR3 amino acids: CASSLGPQETQYF. The CDR3 DNA reads TGTGCCAGCAGCTTAGGCCCTCAAGAGACCCAGTACTTC.

This chain joins TRBV7-2 and TRBJ2-7; no reliable D call. This CDR3 comprises 14 residues. V was shortened by 4 bases and J by 3 bases, with 13 bases between the two germline ends. Germline V gene lookup returns CDR1 SGHTA and CDR2 FQGNSA. The CDR3 DNA reads TGTGCCAGCAGCTCGAACGGGCTAGTCTACGAGCAGTACTTC. Translated, it gives CASSSNGLVYEQYF.

The chain is built from TRBV18 and TRBJ1-2; TRBD1 aligns across 7 bases. V gave up 2 bases and J gave up 4 bases; unmatched junction bases: 13. From germline, CDR1 is KGHSH and CDR2 LQKENI. The length of the CDR3 is 17 residues. This CDR3 is CASSPEAARGYVYGYTF. The CDR3 DNA sequence: TGTGCCAGCTCACCAGAAGCTGCCAGGGGGTATGTCTATGGCTACACCTTC.

This clone was observed a few times. The CDR3 reads CASSYLGVPGYTF. CDR3 sequence (DNA): TGTGCCAGCAGCTATTTGGGGGTACCTGGCTACACCTTC. This chain connects TRBV7-2 to TRBJ1-2; tentative D call: TRBD1 (5 bases). V lost 4 bases and J lost 7, with 13 bases in between. The CDR3 is 13 amino acids. The germline CDR1 and CDR2 sequences are SGHTA and FQGNSA.

This chain connects TRBV5-1 to TRBJ1-2, with TRBD1 identical over 7 bases. Germline CDR1 reads SGHRS; CDR2 reads YFSETQ. With V trimmed by 4 bases and J by 8 bases, 14 bases remained unmatched. The CDR3 covers 15 residues. The CDR3 sequence is CASSQASTGLQGYTF. CDR3 bases: TGCGCCAGCAGCCAGGCGTCGACAGGGCTTCAGGGCTACACCTTC.

This chain uses TRBV7-8 with TRBJ2-1; weak D call: TRBD2 (5 bases). This CDR3 is 13 amino acids long. V lost 5 bases and J 3 bases, leaving 8 bases between the germline ends. Germline CDR1 is SGHVS and CDR2 is FQNEAQ. CDR3 coding DNA: TGTGCCAGCAGCCCGGGGATCTACAATGAGCAGTTCTTC. It translates to CASSPGIYNEQFF.

The chain is built from TRBV5-1 and TRBJ2-1, with 11 bases lining up with TRBD2. Per germline, CDR1 SGHRS and CDR2 YFSETQ. V was pared by 7 bases and J by 2 bases, with 5 bases of the junction left unmatched. The CDR3 is 15 residues long. In DNA form, the CDR3 reads TGCGCCAGCCGGGATAGCGGGAGGGCCTACAATGAGCAGTTCTTC. Translating it yields CASRDSGRAYNEQFF.

The gene calls are TRBV4-1 and TRBJ2-1; D is possibly TRBD2 (5 bases). CDR1 is MGHRA, CDR2 YSYEKL, per germline. CDR3 length: 14 amino acids. V was shortened by 3 bases and J by 6 bases, with 12 bases between the two germline ends. CDR3 residues: CASSQSPGLNEQFF. CDR3 nucleotides: TGCGCCAGCAGCCAGTCCCCCGGACTCAATGAGCAGTTCTTC.

The chain has TRBV5-1 and TRBJ1-4; 7 bases align to TRBD1. The CDR3 extends over 15 amino acids. The ends lost 4 bases at V and 3 bases at J; junction bases unmatched: 6. The germline V gene has CDR1 SGHRS and CDR2 YFSETQ. The CDR3 sequence is CASSPRQGANEKLFF. DNA of the CDR3: TGCGCCAGCAGCCCACGACAGGGAGCTAATGAAAAACTGTTTTTT.

The chain is built from TRBV10-3 and TRBJ2-1; no definite D call. This CDR3 has 14 residues. Germline V lookup: CDR1 ENHRY, CDR2 SYGVKD. Trimming cost V 3 bases and J 4 bases, with 10 bases left between them. CDR3 in DNA: TGTGCCATCAGTGACTTGGACGCGTACAATGAGCAGTTCTTC. Protein sequence: CAISDLDAYNEQFF.

The chain employs TRBV7-2 and TRBJ2-7, with D unclear. The V gene's germline CDR1 is SGHTA and CDR2 FQGNSA. Trimming cost V 0 bases and J 4 bases, with 7 bases left between them. There are 13 residues in the CDR3. CDR3 DNA sequence: TGTGCCAGCAGCTTAGCCCATGATTACGAGCAGTACTTC. Translated, it gives CASSLAHDYEQYF.

In DNA, the CDR3 is TGTGCCAGCAGTGTTGGGATCGAGCAGTACTTC. It encodes CASSVGIEQYF. V is TRBV7-8 and J is TRBJ2-5; no definite D call. The better agreement between TRBJ2-7 and the DNA end casts doubt on the J call. Germline V gene sequence: CDR1 SGHVS, CDR2 FQNEAQ. The CDR3 loop spans 11 amino acids.

This chain links TRBV4-3 with TRBJ1-1; D may be TRBD1 (5 bases). V dropped 0 bases and J dropped 4 bases, with 15 bases sitting between them. Germline CDR1 and CDR2: LGHNA and YSLEER. The CDR3 runs 16 residues. CDR3 sequence (DNA): TGCGCCAGCAGCCAAGAGGTTGGGGGGTGGGGCACTGAAGCTTTCTTT. This sequence encodes CASSQEVGGWGTEAFF.

The chain carries TRBV16 and TRBJ2-3, with 9 bases that match TRBD2. CDR3 length: 17 residues. Losses at the gene ends were 0 bases for V and 6 bases for J; bases not matched to a gene: 10. Germline V gene lookup returns CDR1 KGHSY and CDR2 FQNENV. The CDR3 region has the DNA TGTGCCAGCAGCCAATCCGGTGATAGCGGGAGAGGGGATACGCAGTATTTT. Translation: CASSQSGDSGRGDTQYF.

The V gene is TRBV7-9, the J gene TRBJ1-1, with D tentatively TRBD1 (5 bases). Trimming removed 1 base from V and 3 bases from J, with 15 bases in between. The CDR3 contains 16 residues. Per germline, CDR1 SEHNR and CDR2 FQNEAQ (reference sequence). CDR3 protein: CASSLGPGPEDTEAFF. The DNA of the CDR3 is TGTGCCAGCAGCTTAGGGCCGGGGCCTGAGGACACTGAAGCTTTCTTT.

V is TRBV30 and J is TRBJ2-1; 7 bases line up with TRBD2. The V segment lost 3 bases and the J segment 10 bases; nucleotides outside the gene matches: 9. The length of the CDR3 is 13 residues. Per germline, CDR1 GTSNPN and CDR2 SVGIG (reference sequence). The CDR3 sequence is CAWREAGSLEQFF. As DNA, the CDR3 is TGTGCCTGGAGGGAAGCGGGGAGCCTCGAGCAGTTCTTC. The variable domain in full, with the rest retrieved from reference TRBV30 and TRBJ2-1, is SQTIHQWPATLVQPVGSPLSLECTVEGTSNPNLYWYRQAAGRGLQLLFYSVGIGQISSEVPQNLSASRPQDRQFILSSKKLLLSDSGFYLCAWREAGSLEQFFGPGTRLTVL.

The chain recombines TRBV6-1 with TRBJ2-7, with TRBD1 matching over 10 bases. This CDR3 has 14 residues. Germline assignment: CDR1 MNHNS and CDR2 SASEGT. The ends lost 7 bases at V and 6 bases at J; junction bases unmatched: 9. CDR3 sequence reads: CASKSGTGEGEQYF. The CDR3 nucleotides are TGTGCCAGCAAGAGCGGGACAGGGGAGGGCGAGCAGTACTTC.